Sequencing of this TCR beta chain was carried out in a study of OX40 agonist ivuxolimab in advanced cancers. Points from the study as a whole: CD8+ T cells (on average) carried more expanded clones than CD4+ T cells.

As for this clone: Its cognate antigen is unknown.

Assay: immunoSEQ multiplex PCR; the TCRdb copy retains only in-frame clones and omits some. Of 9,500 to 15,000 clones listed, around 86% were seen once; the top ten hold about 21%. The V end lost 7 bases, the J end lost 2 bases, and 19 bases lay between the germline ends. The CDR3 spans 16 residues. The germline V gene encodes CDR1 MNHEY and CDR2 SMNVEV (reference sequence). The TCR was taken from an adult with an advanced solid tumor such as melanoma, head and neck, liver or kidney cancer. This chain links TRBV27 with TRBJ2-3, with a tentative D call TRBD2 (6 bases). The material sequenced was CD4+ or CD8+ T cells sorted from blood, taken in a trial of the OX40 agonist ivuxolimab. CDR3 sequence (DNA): TGTGCCAGCACCTACTCTTGGGGGGAGCTCACAGATACGCAGTATTTT. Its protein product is CASTYSWGELTDTQYF.